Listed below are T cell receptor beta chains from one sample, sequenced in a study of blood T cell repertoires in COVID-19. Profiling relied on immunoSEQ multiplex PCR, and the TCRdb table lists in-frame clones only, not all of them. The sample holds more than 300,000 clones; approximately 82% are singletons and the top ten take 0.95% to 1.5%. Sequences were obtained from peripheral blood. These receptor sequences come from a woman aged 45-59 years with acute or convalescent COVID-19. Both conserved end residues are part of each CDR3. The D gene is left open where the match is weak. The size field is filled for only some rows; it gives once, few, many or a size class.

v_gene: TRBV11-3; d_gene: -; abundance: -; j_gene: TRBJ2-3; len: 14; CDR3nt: TGTGCCAGCAGCGATGAGGGTAGCACAGATACGCAGTATTTT; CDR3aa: CASSDEGSTDTQYF
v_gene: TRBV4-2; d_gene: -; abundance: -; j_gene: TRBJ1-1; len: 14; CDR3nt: TGTGCCAGCAGCCAAGATCTGGCGGAAACTGAAGCTTTCTTT; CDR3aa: CASSQDLAETEAFF
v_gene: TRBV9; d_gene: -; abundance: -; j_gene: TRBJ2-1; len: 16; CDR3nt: TGTGCCAGCAGCGTAGTAGGAGAGAACTCCTACAATGAGCAGTTCTTC; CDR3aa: CASSVVGENSYNEQFF
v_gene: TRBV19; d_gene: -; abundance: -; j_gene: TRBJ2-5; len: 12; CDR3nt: TGTGCCAGTAGTGTGGCCCAAGAGACCCAGTACTTC; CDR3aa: CASSVAQETQYF
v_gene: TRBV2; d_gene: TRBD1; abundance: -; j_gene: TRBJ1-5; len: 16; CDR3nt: TGTGCCAGCAGTGAACCGGGACAGGGGGGCAATCAGCCCCAGCATTTT; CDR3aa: CASSEPGQGGNQPQHF
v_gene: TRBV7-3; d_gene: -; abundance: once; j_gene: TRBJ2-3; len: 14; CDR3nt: TGTGCCAGCTCCTGGAGGGTTCACACAGATACGCAGTATTTT; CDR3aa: CASSWRVHTDTQYF
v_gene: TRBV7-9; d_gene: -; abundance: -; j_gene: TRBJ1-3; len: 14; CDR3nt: TGTGCCAGCAGCCCCCCGGGACAAAGAAACACCATATATTTT; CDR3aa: CASSPPGQRNTIYF
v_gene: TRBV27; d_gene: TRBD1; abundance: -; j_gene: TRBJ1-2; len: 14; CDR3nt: TGTGCCAGCAGGAGAGGACAGGGGGGCAGGGGCTACACCTTC; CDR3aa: CASRRGQGGRGYTF
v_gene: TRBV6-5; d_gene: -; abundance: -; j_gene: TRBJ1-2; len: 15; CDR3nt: TGTGCCAGCAGACCCGGACATCCGGCTAACTATGGCTACACCTTC; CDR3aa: CASRPGHPANYGYTF
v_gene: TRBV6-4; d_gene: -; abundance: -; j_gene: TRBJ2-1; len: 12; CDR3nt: TGTGCCAGCAGTGAGTCGAACGGTGAGCAGTTCTTC; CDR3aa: CASSESNGEQFF
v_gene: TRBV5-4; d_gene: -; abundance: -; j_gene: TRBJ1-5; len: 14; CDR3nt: TGTGCCAGCAGCTCCGGCAGGGGCAATCAGCCCCAGCATTTT; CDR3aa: CASSSGRGNQPQHF
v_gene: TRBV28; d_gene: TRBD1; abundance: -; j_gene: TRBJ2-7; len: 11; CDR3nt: TGTGCCAGCAGTTGGGGGGACAGGGCGGATTTC; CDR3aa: CASSWGDRADF
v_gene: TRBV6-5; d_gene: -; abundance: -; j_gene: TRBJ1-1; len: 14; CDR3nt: TGTGCCAGCAGTTACCGGGGGGCGGACACTGAAGCTTTCTTT; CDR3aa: CASSYRGADTEAFF
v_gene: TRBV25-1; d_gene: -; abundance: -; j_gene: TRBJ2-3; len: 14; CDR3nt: TGTGCCAGCAGTGAAGTCAGGGTCCAGTATACGCAGTATTTT; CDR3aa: CASSEVRVQYTQYF
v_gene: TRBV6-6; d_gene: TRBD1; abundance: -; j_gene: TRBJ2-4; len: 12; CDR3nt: TGTGCCAGCAGTTACCTACAGGGGGCGGTGTACTTC; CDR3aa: CASSYLQGAVYF
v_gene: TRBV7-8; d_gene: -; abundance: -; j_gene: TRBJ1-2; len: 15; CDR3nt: TGTGCCAGCAGCTGGGGGACTGCCCCTTTTTCGAGCTACACCTTC; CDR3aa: CASSWGTAPFSSYTF
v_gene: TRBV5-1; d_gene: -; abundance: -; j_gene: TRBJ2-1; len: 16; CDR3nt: TGCGCCAGCAGCTTGGTTCCGGGGGTGGTTGGCAATGAGCAGTTCTTC; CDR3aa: CASSLVPGVVGNEQFF
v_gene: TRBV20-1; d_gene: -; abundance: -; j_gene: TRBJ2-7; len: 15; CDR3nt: TGCAGTGCTACTGATTTGGGCAACAGTGCCTCCGAGCAGTACTTC; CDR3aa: CSATDLGNSASEQYF
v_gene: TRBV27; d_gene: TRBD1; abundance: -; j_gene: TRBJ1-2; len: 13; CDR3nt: TGTGCCAGCAGTTCAGGACAGGGCTCTGGCTACACCTTC; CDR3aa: CASSSGQGSGYTF
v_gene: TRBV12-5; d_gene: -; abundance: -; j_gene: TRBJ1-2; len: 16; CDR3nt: TGTGCTAGTGGTTTGCGACTCAGATCAGGCACGGGGGGCTACACCTTC; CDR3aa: CASGLRLRSGTGGYTF
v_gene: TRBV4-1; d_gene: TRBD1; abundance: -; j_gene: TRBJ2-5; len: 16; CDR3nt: TGCGCCAGCAGCCATTCGACCGGGACAGACTCGGAGACCCAGTACTTC; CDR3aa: CASSHSTGTDSETQYF
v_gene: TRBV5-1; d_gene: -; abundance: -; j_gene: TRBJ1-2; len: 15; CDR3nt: TGCGCCAGCAGCTTGTGGGGCACCGATCCATATGGCTACACCTTC; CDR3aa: CASSLWGTDPYGYTF
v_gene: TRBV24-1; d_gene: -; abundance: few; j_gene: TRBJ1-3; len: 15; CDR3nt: TGTGCCACCAGTGATACCGGGGGGCCTGGAAACACCATATATTTT; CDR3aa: CATSDTGGPGNTIYF
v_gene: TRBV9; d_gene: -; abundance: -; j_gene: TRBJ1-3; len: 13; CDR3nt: TGTGCCAGCAGCGTAGCCGGTGGAAACACCATATATTTT; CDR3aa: CASSVAGGNTIYF
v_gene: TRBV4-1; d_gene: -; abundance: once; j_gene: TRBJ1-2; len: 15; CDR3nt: TGCGCCAGCAGCCAAGGTCCAGGCCTTAACTATGGCTACACCTTC; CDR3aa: CASSQGPGLNYGYTF
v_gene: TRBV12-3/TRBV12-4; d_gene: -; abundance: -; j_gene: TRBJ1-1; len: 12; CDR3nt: TGTGCCAGCAGTTTGCCTCGGGAGAAAGCTTTCTTT; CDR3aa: CASSLPREKAFF
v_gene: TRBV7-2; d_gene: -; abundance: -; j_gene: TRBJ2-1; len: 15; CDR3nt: TGTGCCAGCAGCGAAACTAGCAGGTCCTACAATGAGCAGTTCTTC; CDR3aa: CASSETSRSYNEQFF
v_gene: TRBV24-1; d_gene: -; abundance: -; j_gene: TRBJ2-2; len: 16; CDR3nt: TGTGCCACCAGTACAGGGACTACCGCGAACACCGGGGAGCTGTTTTTT; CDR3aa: CATSTGTTANTGELFF
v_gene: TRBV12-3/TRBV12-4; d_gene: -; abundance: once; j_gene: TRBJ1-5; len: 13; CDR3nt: TGTGCCAGCAGTACCACAGGGAATCAGCCCCAGCATTTT; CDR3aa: CASSTTGNQPQHF
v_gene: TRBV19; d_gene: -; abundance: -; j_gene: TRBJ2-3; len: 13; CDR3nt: TGTGCCAGTAGGGGGACATCAGCAGATACGCAGTATTTT; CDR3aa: CASRGTSADTQYF
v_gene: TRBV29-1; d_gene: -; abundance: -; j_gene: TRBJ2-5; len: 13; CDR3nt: TGCAGCGTTATAAGGGGGATCCAAGAGACCCAGTACTTC; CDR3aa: CSVIRGIQETQYF
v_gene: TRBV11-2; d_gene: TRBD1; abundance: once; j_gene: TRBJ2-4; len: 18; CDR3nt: TGTGCCAGCAGCTTAGTTAGGGGGCCCCAGGGAGCCAAAAACATTCAGTACTTC; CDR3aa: CASSLVRGPQGAKNIQYF
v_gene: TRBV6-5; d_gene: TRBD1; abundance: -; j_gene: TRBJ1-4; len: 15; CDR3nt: TGTGCCAGCAGTTCGCCGGGACAGGGAGGAGAAAAACTGTTTTTT; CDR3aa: CASSSPGQGGEKLFF
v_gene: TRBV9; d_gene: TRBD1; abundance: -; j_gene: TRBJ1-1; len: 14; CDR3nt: TGTGCCAGCAGCGTATCACTGGGACAGGGCGAAGCTTTCTTT; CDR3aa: CASSVSLGQGEAFF
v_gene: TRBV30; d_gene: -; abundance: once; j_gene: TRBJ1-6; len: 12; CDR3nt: TGTGCCTGGGGCAGGTCTAATTCACCCCTCCACTTT; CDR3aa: CAWGRSNSPLHF
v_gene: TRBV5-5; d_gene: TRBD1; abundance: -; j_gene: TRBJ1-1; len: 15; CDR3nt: TGTGCCAGCAGACCGGGACAGATCATGAACACTGAAGCTTTCTTT; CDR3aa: CASRPGQIMNTEAFF